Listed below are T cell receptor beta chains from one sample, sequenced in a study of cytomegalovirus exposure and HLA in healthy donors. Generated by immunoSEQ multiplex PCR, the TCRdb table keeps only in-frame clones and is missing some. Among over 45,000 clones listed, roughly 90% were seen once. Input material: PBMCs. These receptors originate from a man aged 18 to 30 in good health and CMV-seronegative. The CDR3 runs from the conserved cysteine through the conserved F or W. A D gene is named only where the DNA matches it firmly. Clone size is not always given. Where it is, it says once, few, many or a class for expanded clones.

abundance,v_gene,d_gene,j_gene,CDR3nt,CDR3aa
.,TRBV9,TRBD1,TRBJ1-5,TGTGCCAGCAGCGCTGGACAGGGGGCTAGCAATCAGCCCCAGCATTTT,CASSAGQGASNQPQHF
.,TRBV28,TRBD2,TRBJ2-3,TGTGCCAGCAGTTTAGAACTAGCGGGATCAGATACGCAGTATTTT,CASSLELAGSDTQYF
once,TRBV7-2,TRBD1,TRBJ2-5,TGTGCCAGCAGGGGGGTTTGGCGGGACAGGGAGACCCAGTACTTC,CASRGVWRDRETQYF
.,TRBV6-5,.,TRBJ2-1,TGTGCCAGCAGTACAAACAATGAGCAGTTCTTC,CASSTNNEQFF
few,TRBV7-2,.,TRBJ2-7,TGTGCCAGCAGCCCAGAGACGGGGAAGCAGTACTTC,CASSPETGKQYF
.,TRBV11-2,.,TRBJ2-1,TGTGCCAGCAGCTTACCGCTTCGGGAGCAGTTCTTC,CASSLPLREQFF
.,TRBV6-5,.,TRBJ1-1,TGTGCCAGCAGTTCCTTACCCGGCCTGGGGGGGCCTGAAGCTTTCTTT,CASSSLPGLGGPEAFF
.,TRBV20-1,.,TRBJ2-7,TGCATAGTGATAAGGGGAAACGAGCAGTACTTC,CIVIRGNEQYF
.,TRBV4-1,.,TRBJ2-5,TGCGCCAGCAGCCAAGTTGGACAGCGATATGAAGAGACCCAGTACTTC,CASSQVGQRYEETQYF
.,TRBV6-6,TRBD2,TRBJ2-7,TGTGCCAGCAGCCTAGCGGGGGGGAGCTCCTACGAGCAGTACTTC,CASSLAGGSSYEQYF
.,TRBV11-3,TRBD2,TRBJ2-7,TGTGCCAGCAGCTTAATGGGGGGGGCCTACGAGCAGTACTTC,CASSLMGGAYEQYF
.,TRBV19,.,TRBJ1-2,TGTGCCAGTAGTATAGGGAGCGGAAACTATGGCTACACCTTC,CASSIGSGNYGYTF
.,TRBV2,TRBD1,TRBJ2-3,TGTGCCAGCAGGAGAGGGACAGCGTCCACAGATACGCAGTATTTT,CASRRGTASTDTQYF
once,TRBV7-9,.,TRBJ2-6,TGTGCCAGCAGCTCGAACGTCCTGACTTTC,CASSSNVLTF
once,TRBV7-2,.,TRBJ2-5,TGTGCCAGCAGCCTCCCCGGTGCCGGTCAAGAGACCCAGTACTTC,CASSLPGAGQETQYF
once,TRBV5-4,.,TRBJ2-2,TGTGCCAGCAGCTTTCGGGATACCGGGGAGCTGTTTTTT,CASSFRDTGELFF
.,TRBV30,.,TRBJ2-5,TGTGCCTGGAGTCGGCAGGGATCAGAGACCCAGTACTTC,CAWSRQGSETQYF
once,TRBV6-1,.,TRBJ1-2,TGTGCCAGCAGTGAAGTCGGGGGGTTGGCCTATGGCTACACCTTC,CASSEVGGLAYGYTF
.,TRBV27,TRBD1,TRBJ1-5,TGTGCCAGCAGGACAGGGGGCGCGGGCAATCAGCCCCAGCATTTT,CASRTGGAGNQPQHF
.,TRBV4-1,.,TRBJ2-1,TGCGCCAGCATCACCCCGGGGATCAATGAGCAGTTCTTC,CASITPGINEQFF
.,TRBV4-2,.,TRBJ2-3,TGTGCCAGCAGCCAAGCGCGAGTGGATACGCAGTATTTT,CASSQARVDTQYF
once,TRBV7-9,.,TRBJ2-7,TGTGCCAGCAGCCCCGGGGGAACAAACTACGAGCAGTACTTC,CASSPGGTNYEQYF
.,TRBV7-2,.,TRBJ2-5,TGTGCCAGCAGCCCTCTTCGTGAGACCCAGTACTTC,CASSPLRETQYF
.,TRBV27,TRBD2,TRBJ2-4,TGTGCCAGCAGTTTAGCGGGGGGACTAGCTAAAAACATTCAGTACTTC,CASSLAGGLAKNIQYF
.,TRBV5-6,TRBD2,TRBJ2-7,TGTGCCAGCAGCTCCACTAGCGGGAGGGATCTGGACGAGCAGTACTTC,CASSSTSGRDLDEQYF
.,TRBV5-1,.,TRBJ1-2,TGCGCCAGCAGCTTGGCCCCAGTGGAGGGAGTGGGATATGGCTACACCTTC,CASSLAPVEGVGYGYTF
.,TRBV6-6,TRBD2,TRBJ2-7,TGTGCCAGCAGTTACCAGGGACTAGCGGTCTACGAGCAGTACTTC,CASSYQGLAVYEQYF
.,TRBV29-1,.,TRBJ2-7,TGCAGCGTTGAAGATGGCAGGGGTTTCGGCGAGCAGTACTTC,CSVEDGRGFGEQYF
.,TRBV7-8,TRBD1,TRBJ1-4,TGTGCCAGCAGCCCCCGGACAGGGCTTAATGAAAAACTGTTTTTT,CASSPRTGLNEKLFF
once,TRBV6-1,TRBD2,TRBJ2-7,TGTGCCAGCAGTGAATTTGGGCTAGCGGGTAACTACGAGCAGTACTTC,CASSEFGLAGNYEQYF
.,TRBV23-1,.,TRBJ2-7,TGCGCCAGCAGTCAATCGAACCACAGGCACGAGCAGTACTTC,CASSQSNHRHEQYF
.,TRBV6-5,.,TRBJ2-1,TGTGCCAGCAGTTACGGCCCTGAGCAGTTCTTC,CASSYGPEQFF
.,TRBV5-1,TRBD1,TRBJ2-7,TGCGCCAGCAGCTTATTAGGCCCCGGACAGGGCTACGAGCAGTACTTC,CASSLLGPGQGYEQYF
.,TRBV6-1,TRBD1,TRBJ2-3,TGTGCCAGCAGTGTAGACAGGGGGCGGGATACGCAGTATTTT,CASSVDRGRDTQYF
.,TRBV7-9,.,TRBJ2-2,TGTGCCAGCAGCTCCCCAGGGAAACCCGGGGAGCTGTTTTTT,CASSSPGKPGELFF
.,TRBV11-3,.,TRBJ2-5,TGTGCCAGCAGCCCCCATTGGAGCTTGGGTAGCGGACAAGAGACCCAGTACTTC,CASSPHWSLGSGQETQYF
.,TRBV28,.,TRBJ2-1,TGTGCCAGCAGTCTGAGCTCCTACAATGAGCAGTTCTTC,CASSLSSYNEQFF
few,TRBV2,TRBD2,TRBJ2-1,TGTGCCAGCAACCCCAGCGGGAGCTCCTACAATGAGCAGTTCTTC,CASNPSGSSYNEQFF
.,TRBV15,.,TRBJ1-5,TGTGCCACCAGCAGAGTCAGGGTGGATCAGCCCCAGCATTTT,CATSRVRVDQPQHF
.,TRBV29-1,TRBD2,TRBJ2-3,TGCAGCGTTGCCTCGGGGACTAGCGGGAGAGATACGCAGTATTTT,CSVASGTSGRDTQYF